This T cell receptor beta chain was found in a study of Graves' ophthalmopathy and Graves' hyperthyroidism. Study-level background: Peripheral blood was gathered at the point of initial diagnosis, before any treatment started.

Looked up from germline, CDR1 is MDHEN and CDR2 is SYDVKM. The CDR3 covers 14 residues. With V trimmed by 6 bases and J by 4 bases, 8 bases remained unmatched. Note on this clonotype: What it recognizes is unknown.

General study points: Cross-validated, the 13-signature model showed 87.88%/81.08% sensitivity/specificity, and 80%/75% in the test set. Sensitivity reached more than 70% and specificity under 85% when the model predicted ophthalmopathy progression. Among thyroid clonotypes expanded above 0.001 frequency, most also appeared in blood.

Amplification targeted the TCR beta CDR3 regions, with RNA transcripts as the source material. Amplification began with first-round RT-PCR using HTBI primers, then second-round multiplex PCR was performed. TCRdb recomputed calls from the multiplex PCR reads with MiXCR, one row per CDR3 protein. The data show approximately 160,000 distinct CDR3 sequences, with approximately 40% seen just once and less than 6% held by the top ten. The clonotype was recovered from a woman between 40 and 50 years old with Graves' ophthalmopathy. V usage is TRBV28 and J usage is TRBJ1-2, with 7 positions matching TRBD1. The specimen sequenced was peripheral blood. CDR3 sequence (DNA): TGTGCCAGCAGACTACAGGGGTTGAGCTATGGCTACACCTTC. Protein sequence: CASRLQGLSYGYTF.